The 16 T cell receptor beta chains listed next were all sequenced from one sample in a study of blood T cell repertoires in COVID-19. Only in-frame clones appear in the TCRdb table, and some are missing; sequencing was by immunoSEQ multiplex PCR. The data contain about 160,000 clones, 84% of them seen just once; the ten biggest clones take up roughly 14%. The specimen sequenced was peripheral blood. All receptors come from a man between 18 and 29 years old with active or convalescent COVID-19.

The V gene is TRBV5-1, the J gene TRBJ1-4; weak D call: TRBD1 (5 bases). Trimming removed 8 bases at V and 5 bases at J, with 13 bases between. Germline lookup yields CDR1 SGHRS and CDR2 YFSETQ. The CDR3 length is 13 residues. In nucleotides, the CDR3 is TGCGCCAGTGGGACTGGTGGGAATGAAAAACTGTTTTTT. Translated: CASGTGGNEKLFF.

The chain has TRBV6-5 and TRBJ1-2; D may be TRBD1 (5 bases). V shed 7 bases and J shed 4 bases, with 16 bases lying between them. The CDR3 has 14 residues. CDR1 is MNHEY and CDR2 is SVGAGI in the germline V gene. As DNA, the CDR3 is TGTGCCAGCACCCGTACGACAGACACCTATGGCTACACCTTC. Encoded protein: CASTRTTDTYGYTF.

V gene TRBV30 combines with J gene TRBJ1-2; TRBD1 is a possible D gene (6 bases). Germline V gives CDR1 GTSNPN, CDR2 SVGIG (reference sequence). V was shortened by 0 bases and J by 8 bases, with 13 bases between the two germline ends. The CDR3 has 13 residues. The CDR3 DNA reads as TGTGCCTGGAGTGTAGTCGCAGGGGCCGGCTACACCTTC. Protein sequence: CAWSVVAGAGYTF.

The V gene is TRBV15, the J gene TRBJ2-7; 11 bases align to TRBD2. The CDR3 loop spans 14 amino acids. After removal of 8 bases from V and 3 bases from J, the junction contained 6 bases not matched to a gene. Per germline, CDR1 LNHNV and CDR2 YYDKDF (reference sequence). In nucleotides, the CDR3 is TGTGCCACCGCGGCCGGGACTAGCGGCTACGAGCAGTACTTC. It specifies CATAAGTSGYEQYF.

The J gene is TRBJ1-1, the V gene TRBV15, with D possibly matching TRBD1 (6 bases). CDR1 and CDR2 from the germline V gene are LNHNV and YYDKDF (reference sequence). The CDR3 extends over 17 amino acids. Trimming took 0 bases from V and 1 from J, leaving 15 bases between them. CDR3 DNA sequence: TGTGCCACCAGCAGAGACCTGTCGGGACACTCGAACACTGAAGCTTTCTTT. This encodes CATSRDLSGHSNTEAFF. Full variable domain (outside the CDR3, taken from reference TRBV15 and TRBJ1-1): DAMVIQNPRYQVTQFGKPVTLSCSQTLNHNVMYWYQQKSSQAPKLLFHYYDKDFNNEADTPDNFQSRRPNTSFCFLDIRSPGLGDTAMYLCATSRDLSGHSNTEAFFGQGTRLTVV.

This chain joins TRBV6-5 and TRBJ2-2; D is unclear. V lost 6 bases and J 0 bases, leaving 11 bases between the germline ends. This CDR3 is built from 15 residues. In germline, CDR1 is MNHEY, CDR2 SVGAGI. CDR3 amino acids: CASRPARTNTGELFF. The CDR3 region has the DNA TGTGCCAGCAGACCCGCCAGGACGAACACCGGGGAGCTGTTTTTT.

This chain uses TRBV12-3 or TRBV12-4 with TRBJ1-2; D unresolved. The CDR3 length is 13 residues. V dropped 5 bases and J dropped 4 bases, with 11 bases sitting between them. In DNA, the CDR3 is TGTGCCAGCAGTGGAGGGATGTTCTATGGCTACACCTTC. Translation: CASSGGMFYGYTF.

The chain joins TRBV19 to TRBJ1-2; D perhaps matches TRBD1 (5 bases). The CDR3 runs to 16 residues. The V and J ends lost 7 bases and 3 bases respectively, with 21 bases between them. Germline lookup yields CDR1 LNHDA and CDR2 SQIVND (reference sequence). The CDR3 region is CASTKGTVEGYYGYTF. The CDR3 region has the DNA TGTGCCAGTACAAAGGGGACGGTGGAGGGATACTATGGCTACACCTTC. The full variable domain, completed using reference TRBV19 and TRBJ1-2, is DGGITQSPKYLFRKEGQNVTLSCEQNLNHDAMYWYRQDPGQGLRLIYYSQIVNDFQKGDIAEGYSVSREKKESFPLTVTSAQKNPTAFYLCASTKGTVEGYYGYTFGSGTRLTVV.

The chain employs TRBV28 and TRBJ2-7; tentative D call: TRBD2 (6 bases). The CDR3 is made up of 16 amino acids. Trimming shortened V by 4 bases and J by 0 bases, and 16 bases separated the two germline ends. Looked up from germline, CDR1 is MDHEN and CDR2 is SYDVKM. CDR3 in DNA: TGTGCCAGCAGTTCGCAACTAGCCCTTAGCTCCTACGAGCAGTACTTC. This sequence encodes CASSSQLALSSYEQYF.

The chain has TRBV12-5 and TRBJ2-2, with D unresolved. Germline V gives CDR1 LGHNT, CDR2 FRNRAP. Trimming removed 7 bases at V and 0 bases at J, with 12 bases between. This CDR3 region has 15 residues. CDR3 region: CASVKDTANTGELFF. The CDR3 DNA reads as TGTGCTAGTGTCAAAGATACAGCGAACACCGGGGAGCTGTTTTTT.

DNA of the CDR3: TGTGCCAGCAGCTCTCACGGAGGGACTGAAGCTTTCTTT. Its protein product is CASSSHGGTEAFF. The chain has TRBV12-3 or TRBV12-4 and TRBJ1-1; D ambiguous. V was shortened by 6 bases and J by 5 bases, with 13 bases between the two germline ends. The CDR3 consists of 13 residues.

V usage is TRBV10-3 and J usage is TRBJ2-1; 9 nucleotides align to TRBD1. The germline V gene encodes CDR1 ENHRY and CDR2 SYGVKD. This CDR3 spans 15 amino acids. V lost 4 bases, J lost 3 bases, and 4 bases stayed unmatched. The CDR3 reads CAISGTGEYYNEQFF. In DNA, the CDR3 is TGTGCCATCAGTGGGACAGGGGAATACTACAATGAGCAGTTCTTC.

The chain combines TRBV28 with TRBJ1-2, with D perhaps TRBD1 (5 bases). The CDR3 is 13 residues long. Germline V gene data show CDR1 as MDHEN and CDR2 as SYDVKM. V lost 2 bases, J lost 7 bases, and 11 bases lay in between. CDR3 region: CASSLDRSLGYTF. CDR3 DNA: TGTGCCAGCAGTTTAGACAGATCGCTTGGCTACACCTTC.

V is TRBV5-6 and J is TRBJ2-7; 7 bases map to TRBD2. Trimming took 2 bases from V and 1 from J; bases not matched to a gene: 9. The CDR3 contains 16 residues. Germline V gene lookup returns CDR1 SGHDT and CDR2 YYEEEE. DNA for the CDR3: TGTGCCAGCAGCTTAGGCCTAGGGCGGGGGTCCTACGAGCAGTACTTC. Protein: CASSLGLGRGSYEQYF.

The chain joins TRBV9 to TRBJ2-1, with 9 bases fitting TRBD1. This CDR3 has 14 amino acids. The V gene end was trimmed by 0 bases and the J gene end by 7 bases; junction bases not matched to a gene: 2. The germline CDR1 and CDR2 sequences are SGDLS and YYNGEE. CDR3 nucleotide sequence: TGTGCCAGCAGCGTAGGGGGGACAGGGAATGAGCAGTTCTTC. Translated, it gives CASSVGGTGNEQFF.

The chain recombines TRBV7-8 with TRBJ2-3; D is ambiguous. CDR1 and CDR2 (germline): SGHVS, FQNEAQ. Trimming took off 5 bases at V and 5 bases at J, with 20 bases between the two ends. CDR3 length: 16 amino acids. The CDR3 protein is CASSEIGEKKIDTQYF. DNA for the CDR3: TGTGCCAGCAGCGAGATAGGAGAGAAGAAGATAGATACGCAGTATTTT.